This T cell receptor beta chain was sequenced during a study of OX40 agonist ivuxolimab in advanced cancers. Study information: An agonistic anti-OX40 (CD134) antibody, ivuxolimab, was used to treat the patients.

TCRdb's table, derived via immunoSEQ multiplex PCR, lists solely in-frame clones and lacks some. The data contain tens of thousands of clones, around four fifths of them singletons. Any history of autoimmune disease or systemic immunosuppression disqualified patients. Deletions cut 7 bases from V and 4 bases from J, with 16 bases between. The CDR3 totals 14 residues. Per the germline V gene, CDR1 is MNHNS and CDR2 is SASEGT. Sequenced material: CD4+ or CD8+ T cells sorted from blood, taken in a trial of the OX40 agonist ivuxolimab. This chain links TRBV6-1 with TRBJ1-2; D ambiguous. The sequence derives from an adult with an advanced solid tumor such as melanoma, head and neck, liver or kidney cancer. CDR3 DNA: TGTGCCAGCACCGTAAGCAAAATTTTCTATGGCTACACCTTC. Protein sequence: CASTVSKIFYGYTF.